What follows are 19 T cell receptor beta chains derived from one specimen sequenced in a study of technical replicates of blood from a few donors. The protocol was immunoSEQ multiplex PCR, while the TCRdb copy is restricted to in-frame clones and leaves out a portion. Altogether tens of thousands of clones are present, just under 95% being singletons, with the ten largest covering more than 0.25%. The sample comprised T cells isolated from PBMCs. These receptors all stem from a human donor in good health.

V is TRBV6-5 and J is TRBJ2-3; 12 bases line up with TRBD2. This CDR3 has 15 amino acids. Looked up from germline, CDR1 is MNHEY and CDR2 is SVGAGI. Trimming at V came to 6 bases and at J to 10 bases, leaving 11 bases not matched to a gene. The CDR3 DNA follows: TGTGCCAGCAGGGCTAGCGGGGGGGCCACCCTAGCGCAGTATTTT. It encodes CASRASGGATLAQYF.

This rearrangement joins TRBV5-1 to TRBJ2-7; 8 bases fit TRBD1. The germline V gene has CDR1 SGHRS and CDR2 YFSETQ. V shed 4 bases and J 3 bases; nucleotides not matched to a gene: 15. The CDR3 loop spans 17 amino acids. The CDR3 spells CASSPQGQELSHYEQYF. DNA of the CDR3: TGCGCCAGCAGCCCCCAGGGACAGGAGCTTTCCCACTACGAGCAGTACTTC.

The chain links TRBV30 to TRBJ2-7, with D possibly being TRBD2 (6 bases). This CDR3 spans 13 amino acids. The V end lost 4 bases, the J end lost 5 bases, and 15 bases lay between the germline ends. Germline lookup yields CDR1 GTSNPN and CDR2 SVGIG (reference sequence). The CDR3 DNA reads TGTGCCTGGAAACTTCCCGGGGAGGACGAGCAGTACTTC. Amino acids: CAWKLPGEDEQYF.

This sequence joins TRBV6-6 and TRBJ1-2, with TRBD1 identical over 8 bases. V was pared by 7 bases and J by 5 bases, with 6 bases of the junction left unmatched. From germline, CDR1 is MNHNY and CDR2 SVGAGI (reference sequence). The CDR3 is 13 residues long. CDR3 region: CASTPGQDYGYTF. CDR3 nucleotide sequence: TGTGCCAGCACCCCGGGACAGGATTATGGCTACACCTTC.

The V and J genes are TRBV15 and TRBJ2-1, with 7 bases matching TRBD2. Germline lookup yields CDR1 LNHNV and CDR2 YYDKDF (reference sequence). CDR3 length: 10 residues. Germline trimming cut 8 bases from V and 15 bases from J; bases unmatched to any gene: 7. The CDR3: CATGDYPPFF. The CDR3 nucleotides are TGTGCCACCGGGGACTACCCACCGTTCTTC.

CDR3 sequence: CASSGRQGSTSGANVLTF. CDR3 coding DNA: TGTGCCAGCAGCGGCAGACAGGGGTCCACCTCTGGGGCCAACGTCCTGACTTTC. This rearrangement joins TRBV7-6 to TRBJ2-6; TRBD1 matches at 8 bases. V was clipped by 5 bases and J by 0 bases; unmatched bases: 9. The CDR3 is 18 residues long. The germline CDR1 and CDR2 sequences are SGHVS and FNYEAQ.

This rearrangement joins TRBV28 to TRBJ1-6, with D possibly TRBD1 on 5 matching bases. The germline V gene encodes CDR1 MDHEN and CDR2 SYDVKM. This CDR3 is built from 14 residues. Deletions cut 4 bases from V and 10 bases from J, with 14 bases between. In nucleotides, the CDR3 is TGTGCCAGCAGTTCCCCCCGCCAGGGCTCACCCCTCCACTTT. Protein sequence: CASSSPRQGSPLHF. Drawing the rest from reference TRBV28 and TRBJ1-6, the complete variable domain is DVKVTQSSRYLVKRTGEKVFLECVQDMDHENMFWYRQDPGLGLRLIYFSYDVKMKEKGDIPEGYSVSREKKERFSLILESASTNQTSMYLCASSSPRQGSPLHFGNGTRLTVT.

The J gene is TRBJ1-1, the V gene TRBV15, with D possibly matching TRBD1 (6 bases). Trimming pared 3 bases from V and 5 bases from J, leaving 13 bases between. The CDR3 extends over 14 amino acids. Germline V gene sequence: CDR1 LNHNV, CDR2 YYDKDF (reference sequence). Here the CDR3 DNA reads TGTGCCACCAGCAGTACAGGGTATGGGACTGAAGCTTTCTTT. This translates into CATSSTGYGTEAFF.

The V call is TRBV5-1, the J call TRBJ2-7; 9 bases match TRBD1. CDR3 length: 14 amino acids. The V and J ends lost 4 bases and 1 base, in that order; junction bases with no gene match: 3. CDR1 and CDR2 (germline): SGHRS, YFSETQ. As DNA, the CDR3 is TGCGCCAGCAGCCCGGGACAGGGTTCCTACGAGCAGTACTTC. This codes for CASSPGQGSYEQYF.

V gene TRBV4-1 combines with J gene TRBJ1-2; 7 positions match TRBD1. The CDR3 extends over 14 amino acids. After removal of 3 bases from V and 3 bases from J, the junction contained 4 bases not matched to a gene. Per the germline V gene, CDR1 is MGHRA and CDR2 is YSYEKL. The CDR3 loop reads CASSQGTADYGYTF. The CDR3, as DNA: TGCGCCAGCAGCCAGGGGACAGCCGACTATGGCTACACCTTC.

This clone was detected once. The chain is built from TRBV4-1 and TRBJ2-3; D is unresolved. The CDR3 has 14 amino acids. CDR1 and CDR2 from the germline V gene are MGHRA and YSYEKL. The germline V and J ends were trimmed by 4 bases and 0 bases, with 8 bases remaining between them. The CDR3 DNA reads as TGCGCCAGCAGCCGATTCGGTAGCACAGATACGCAGTATTTT. It is translated as CASSRFGSTDTQYF.

This chain joins TRBV5-1 and TRBJ2-1; 9 bases agree with TRBD1. With V trimmed by 7 bases and J by 6 bases, 5 bases remained unmatched. The CDR3 covers 13 residues. Germline loops: CDR1 SGHRS, CDR2 YFSETQ. The CDR3 region is CASGIQGANEQFF. In DNA form, the CDR3 reads TGCGCCAGCGGAATACAGGGGGCCAATGAGCAGTTCTTC.

The chain joins TRBV27 to TRBJ2-7; D may be TRBD2 (6 bases). Trimming left V 8 bases short and J 8 bases short, with 16 bases between. Looked up from germline, CDR1 is MNHEY and CDR2 is SMNVEV (reference sequence). The CDR3 totals 12 residues. CDR3 in DNA: TGTGCCAGCTCGCTGGGGGGATTGCAGCAGTACTTC. Residues: CASSLGGLQQYF.

This clone was seen just once. The chain is built from TRBV28 and TRBJ1-5, with 8 bases fitting TRBD1. V was clipped by 5 bases and J by 0 bases; unmatched bases: 15. From germline, CDR1 is MDHEN and CDR2 SYDVKM. The CDR3 totals 19 residues. CDR3 sequence: CASSRIPGQVFRSNQPQHF. The DNA for the CDR3 is TGTGCCAGCAGTCGTATTCCGGGACAGGTCTTTCGTAGCAATCAGCCCCAGCATTTT.

The chain is built from TRBV19 and TRBJ1-1; maybe TRBD1 (5 bases). Germline CDR1 LNHDA, CDR2 SQIVND (reference sequence). Trimming pared 3 bases from V and 4 bases from J, leaving 12 bases between. The CDR3 sequence is 14 residues long. The CDR3 is CASSMGGGRTEAFF. DNA of the CDR3: TGTGCCAGTAGTATGGGGGGGGGACGCACTGAAGCTTTCTTT.

The chain links TRBV5-6 to TRBJ1-1; D uncertain. The germline gives CDR1 SGHDT, CDR2 YYEEEE. Trimming shortened V by 2 bases and J by 4 bases, and 12 bases separated the two germline ends. The CDR3 spans 14 residues. The CDR3, as DNA: TGTGCCAGCAGCTTTCCCCAGAGGTCCACTGAAGCTTTCTTT. Protein product: CASSFPQRSTEAFF.

This chain links TRBV5-1 with TRBJ2-5; 7 bases line up with TRBD1. After removal of 2 bases from V and 2 bases from J, the junction contained 6 bases not matched to a gene. Germline V gene sequence: CDR1 SGHRS, CDR2 YFSETQ. The CDR3 contains 15 residues. The CDR3 DNA follows: TGCGCCAGCAGCTTCGGGACAGTCCTACAAGAGACCCAGTACTTC. Protein: CASSFGTVLQETQYF.

This clone was found once. The V call is TRBV4-1, the J call TRBJ2-2, with 12 bases identical to TRBD2. J lost 2 bases, V lost 3 bases, and 10 bases had no gene match. There are 19 residues in the CDR3. Germline-derived CDR1 and CDR2 are MGHRA and YSYEKL. CDR3 residues: CASSHLFLAGGPNTGELFF. The CDR3 DNA follows: TGCGCCAGCAGCCACTTGTTCCTAGCGGGAGGGCCTAACACCGGGGAGCTGTTTTTT.

This chain connects TRBV28 to TRBJ2-7; D call uncertain. The germline CDR1 and CDR2 sequences are MDHEN and SYDVKM. V lost 5 bases and J 0 bases, leaving 17 bases between the germline ends. The CDR3 length is 16 residues. The CDR3 nucleotides read TGTGCCAGCAGTCACACTAAGCTTATGAGCTCCTACGAGCAGTACTTC. Its protein product is CASSHTKLMSSYEQYF.